This is a list of T cell receptor beta chains from one sample in a study of tissue T cells after allogeneic stem cell transplantation. TCRdb's copy holds only in-frame clones and misses some; the assay was immunoSEQ multiplex PCR. The sample gives 5,000 to 6,500 clones, roughly 70% of which show up once; 20% to 30% is in the top ten. The sample was tissue from the stomach, taken at autopsy. These receptors came from a woman aged 18 to 55 with breast cancer. The CDR3 runs from the conserved cysteine through the conserved F or W. Each record gives: J gene, D gene, V gene, clone size, CDR3 DNA, CDR3 protein. A D gene is named only where the DNA matches it firmly. Some rows have no size entry. The others give once, few or many, or a class for an expanded clone.

j_gene: TRBJ2-7
d_gene: TRBD1
v_gene: TRBV30
abundance: -
CDR3nt: TGTGCCTGGAGTGTACCTCAGGGACAGGGGGACGAGCAGTACTTC
CDR3aa: CAWSVPQGQGDEQYF

j_gene: TRBJ2-7
d_gene: TRBD2
v_gene: TRBV4-2
abundance: -
CDR3nt: TGTGCCAGCAGCCAAGAAACTAGCGAGGCCTACGAGCAGTACTTC
CDR3aa: CASSQETSEAYEQYF

j_gene: TRBJ1-1
d_gene: -
v_gene: TRBV29-1
abundance: medium-sized
CDR3nt: TGCAGCGTTGGCCCGCCGGGGGTCCTCTTT
CDR3aa: CSVGPPGVLF

j_gene: TRBJ2-7
d_gene: -
v_gene: TRBV7-9
abundance: few
CDR3nt: TGTGCCAGCAGCGGGGATGGATACGAGCAGTACTTC
CDR3aa: CASSGDGYEQYF

j_gene: TRBJ2-7
d_gene: TRBD2
v_gene: TRBV6-6
abundance: -
CDR3nt: TGTGCCAGCAGTTACACGGGAGGTAACTACGAGCAGTACTTC
CDR3aa: CASSYTGGNYEQYF

j_gene: TRBJ1-2
d_gene: -
v_gene: TRBV7-9
abundance: once
CDR3nt: TGTGCCAGCAGGGGAAAGGTCGCTTGGGACTATGGCTACACCTTC
CDR3aa: CASRGKVAWDYGYTF

j_gene: TRBJ2-2
d_gene: -
v_gene: TRBV12-3/TRBV12-4
abundance: -
CDR3nt: TGTGCCAGCAGTTTGAGGCACATCGGGGAGCTGTTTTTT
CDR3aa: CASSLRHIGELFF

j_gene: TRBJ2-1
d_gene: -
v_gene: TRBV5-4
abundance: once
CDR3nt: TGTGCCAGCAGCGCACGAACAGGACCACCCTACAATGAGCAGTTCTTC
CDR3aa: CASSARTGPPYNEQFF

j_gene: TRBJ1-4
d_gene: -
v_gene: TRBV4-2
abundance: medium-sized
CDR3nt: TGTGCCAGCAGCCAAGATTATAATGGTCGGGAAAAACTGTTTTTT
CDR3aa: CASSQDYNGREKLFF

j_gene: TRBJ2-5
d_gene: TRBD2
v_gene: TRBV6-2/TRBV6-3
abundance: medium-sized
CDR3nt: TGTGCCAGCAGTTACTTTCGACTAGCGGGGAGTCAAGAGACCCAGTACTTC
CDR3aa: CASSYFRLAGSQETQYF

j_gene: TRBJ1-5
d_gene: TRBD1
v_gene: TRBV2
abundance: -
CDR3nt: TGTGCCAGCCTCGGGACAGGGGACCATCAGCCCCAGCATTTT
CDR3aa: CASLGTGDHQPQHF

j_gene: TRBJ2-6
d_gene: TRBD1
v_gene: TRBV18
abundance: -
CDR3nt: TGTGCCAGCTCACTACAGGGGGGATCTGGGGCCAACGTCCTGACTTTC
CDR3aa: CASSLQGGSGANVLTF

j_gene: TRBJ1-6
d_gene: TRBD1
v_gene: TRBV6-5
abundance: -
CDR3nt: TGTGCCAGCAGTTACTCCGTTGGGACAGGGAATTCACCCCTCCACTTT
CDR3aa: CASSYSVGTGNSPLHF

j_gene: TRBJ2-3
d_gene: TRBD2
v_gene: TRBV10-3
abundance: -
CDR3nt: TGTGCCATCAGGGGAAGCGGGAGCGACACAGATACGCAGTATTTT
CDR3aa: CAIRGSGSDTDTQYF

j_gene: TRBJ1-6
d_gene: -
v_gene: TRBV4-2
abundance: -
CDR3nt: TGTGCCAGCAGCCAAGAAAGAAGGGCAGGGAATTCACCCCTCCACTTT
CDR3aa: CASSQERRAGNSPLHF

j_gene: TRBJ2-5
d_gene: -
v_gene: TRBV9
abundance: -
CDR3nt: TGTGCCAGCAGCGTTAGTCCCGACCGAGAGACCCAGTACTTC
CDR3aa: CASSVSPDRETQYF

j_gene: TRBJ1-6
d_gene: -
v_gene: TRBV5-1
abundance: -
CDR3nt: TGCGCCAGCAGCTTGTCTGTAGGGGAATATTCACCCCTCCACTTT
CDR3aa: CASSLSVGEYSPLHF

j_gene: TRBJ2-1
d_gene: -
v_gene: TRBV5-1
abundance: few
CDR3nt: TGCGCCAGCAGCTTGATGAACAATGAGCAGTTCTTC
CDR3aa: CASSLMNNEQFF

j_gene: TRBJ2-3
d_gene: -
v_gene: TRBV7-2
abundance: -
CDR3nt: TGTGCCAGCAGCTTCCAGGGCACAGATACGCAGTATTTT
CDR3aa: CASSFQGTDTQYF

j_gene: TRBJ2-7
d_gene: -
v_gene: TRBV4-2
abundance: -
CDR3nt: TGTGCCAGCAGCCAAGTGGGAACCGAGCAGTACTTC
CDR3aa: CASSQVGTEQYF

j_gene: TRBJ2-7
d_gene: TRBD2
v_gene: TRBV6-6
abundance: -
CDR3nt: TGTGCCAGCAGAGAAAGCGGGGGCAGGGCCTACGAGCAGTACTTC
CDR3aa: CASRESGGRAYEQYF

j_gene: TRBJ2-7
d_gene: -
v_gene: TRBV28
abundance: few
CDR3nt: TGTGCCAGCAGTTCCATCAATTACGAGCAGTACTTC
CDR3aa: CASSSINYEQYF

j_gene: TRBJ1-5
d_gene: -
v_gene: TRBV28
abundance: -
CDR3nt: TGTGCCAGCAGTAATAAAGGTAATGGGCCCCAGCATTTT
CDR3aa: CASSNKGNGPQHF

j_gene: TRBJ2-7
d_gene: -
v_gene: TRBV4-2
abundance: large
CDR3nt: TGTGCCAGCAGCCAAGATTTGAGACAGCCTACCTACGAGCAGTACTTC
CDR3aa: CASSQDLRQPTYEQYF

j_gene: TRBJ1-2
d_gene: -
v_gene: TRBV19
abundance: -
CDR3nt: TGTGCCAGTAGTATAGGAGTGAGCTACACCTTC
CDR3aa: CASSIGVSYTF

j_gene: TRBJ1-2
d_gene: -
v_gene: TRBV3-1/TRBV3-2
abundance: -
CDR3nt: TGTGCCAGCAGCCAAGATGGGTTGAGAGGCTACACCTTC
CDR3aa: CASSQDGLRGYTF

j_gene: TRBJ2-1
d_gene: -
v_gene: TRBV7-6
abundance: -
CDR3nt: TGTGCCAGCACCCTAGGCGCCGGGACTCAGAATGAGCAGTTCTTC
CDR3aa: CASTLGAGTQNEQFF

j_gene: TRBJ1-2
d_gene: -
v_gene: TRBV6-5
abundance: -
CDR3nt: TGTGCCAGCAGTTTCGGGACTTCTGCTGGCTACACCTTC
CDR3aa: CASSFGTSAGYTF

j_gene: TRBJ2-4
d_gene: -
v_gene: TRBV7-9
abundance: -
CDR3nt: TGTGCCAGCAGCTCGCTAATGGGGCAGGGCGGGGACATTCAGTACTTC
CDR3aa: CASSSLMGQGGDIQYF

j_gene: TRBJ2-7
d_gene: TRBD1
v_gene: TRBV6-5
abundance: once
CDR3nt: TGTGCCAGCAGTTACTCGTATGACAGGGACGAGCAGTACTTC
CDR3aa: CASSYSYDRDEQYF

j_gene: TRBJ1-5
d_gene: TRBD1
v_gene: TRBV4-3
abundance: -
CDR3nt: TGCGCCAGCAGCCAAGAGTTCGGACAGGGAAGGCAGCCCCAGCATTTT
CDR3aa: CASSQEFGQGRQPQHF

j_gene: TRBJ1-4
d_gene: -
v_gene: TRBV7-9
abundance: few
CDR3nt: TGTGCCAGCAGCGTGGACAGCCTCCTTCCTGAAAAACTGTTTTTT
CDR3aa: CASSVDSLLPEKLFF

j_gene: TRBJ2-1
d_gene: TRBD2
v_gene: TRBV30
abundance: -
CDR3nt: TGTGCCTGGATAAGACTAGCGGGGGGGAATGAGCAGTTCTTC
CDR3aa: CAWIRLAGGNEQFF

j_gene: TRBJ2-5
d_gene: -
v_gene: TRBV11-3
abundance: -
CDR3nt: TGTGCCAGCAGCTGGGGTCGGGATGAGACCCAGTACTTC
CDR3aa: CASSWGRDETQYF

j_gene: TRBJ2-1
d_gene: -
v_gene: TRBV5-4
abundance: -
CDR3nt: TGTGCCAGCAGCTTGGACCGGGCGGACAATGAGCAGTTCTTC
CDR3aa: CASSLDRADNEQFF

j_gene: TRBJ1-1
d_gene: -
v_gene: TRBV7-2
abundance: once
CDR3nt: TGTGCCAGCAGCTTAATTTCTGGGGCTGGCATGAACACTGAAGCTTTCTTT
CDR3aa: CASSLISGAGMNTEAFF

j_gene: TRBJ2-3
d_gene: TRBD1
v_gene: TRBV28
abundance: few
CDR3nt: TGTGCCAGCAGTTTTGAGACAGGGGGAACAGATACGCAGTATTTT
CDR3aa: CASSFETGGTDTQYF

j_gene: TRBJ1-6
d_gene: -
v_gene: TRBV5-1
abundance: -
CDR3nt: TGCGCCAGCAGCTTGGGTGTGGGGGGCATTGATTCACCCCTCCACTTT
CDR3aa: CASSLGVGGIDSPLHF

j_gene: TRBJ2-7
d_gene: -
v_gene: TRBV18
abundance: -
CDR3nt: TGTGCCAGCTCACCACTTATCACAGGGTCCCACGAGCAGTACTTC
CDR3aa: CASSPLITGSHEQYF

j_gene: TRBJ1-6
d_gene: -
v_gene: TRBV5-1
abundance: -
CDR3nt: TGCGCCAGCAGCTTGGGCGGAGGGGACTCCTATAATTCACCCCTCCACTTT
CDR3aa: CASSLGGGDSYNSPLHF

j_gene: TRBJ1-2
d_gene: TRBD1
v_gene: TRBV15
abundance: hyperexpanded
CDR3nt: TGTGCCACCAGCCGAACCGGGACAGGGGGCTACACCTTC
CDR3aa: CATSRTGTGGYTF